This is a list of T cell receptor beta chains from one sample in a study of T cells in Graves' hyperthyroidism and ophthalmopathy. From the multiplex PCR reads, TCRdb called clonotypes with MiXCR, one entry per CDR3 protein. The table includes 200,000 or so distinct CDR3 sequences, around 17% detected once. Sequenced: blood. The origin of the receptors is a woman between 45 and 60 years old with Graves' hyperthyroidism. Each CDR3 is given with its conserved first and last residue. A D gene is named only where the DNA matches it firmly. Clone size is shown for a subset of rows, as once, few, many or a class of expanded clone.

>TRBJ1-3|NA|TRBV6-1|many
TGTGCCAGCAGCGGAACAGGGTTCTCTGGAAACACCATATATTTT
CASSGTGFSGNTIYF
>TRBJ2-1|TRBD1|TRBV4-2|NA
TGTGCCAGCAGCATTACGACAGGGGGCATCGACAATGAGCAGTTCTTC
CASSITTGGIDNEQFF
>TRBJ2-7|NA|TRBV7-9|many
TGTGCCAGCAGCCTCCCCAATCGACCGGTCCACGAGCAGTACTTC
CASSLPNRPVHEQYF
>TRBJ2-2|NA|TRBV2|NA
TGTGCCAGCAGTGAACAGTGGACCGGGGAGCTGTTTTTT
CASSEQWTGELFF
>TRBJ1-1|TRBD1|TRBV6-5|few
TGTGCCAGCAGTTACTCGGCAGGGGGACACACTGAAGCTTTCTTT
CASSYSAGGHTEAFF
>TRBJ1-1|NA|TRBV11-3|many
TGTGCCAGCAGCTTAGGCCCGGTGTTGAACACTGAAGCTTTCTTT
CASSLGPVLNTEAFF
>TRBJ2-1|TRBD2|TRBV5-1|few
TGCGCCAGCAGCTCCCAGACTAGCGGGAGGGTAGGTGAGCAGTTCTTC
CASSSQTSGRVGEQFF
>TRBJ2-1|NA|TRBV6-2/TRBV6-3|many
TGTGCCAGCGGGCCCGGGAGTTCCTACAATGAGCAGTTCTTC
CASGPGSSYNEQFF
>TRBJ2-7|TRBD2|TRBV7-9|many
TGTGCCAGCAGCCCGGCGGGACTAGTATCTTACGAGCAGTACTTC
CASSPAGLVSYEQYF
>TRBJ1-3|TRBD1|TRBV28|many
TGTGCCAGCAGTGGCCGGGACAGAGCAAACTCTGGAAACACCATATATTTT
CASSGRDRANSGNTIYF
>TRBJ2-3|NA|TRBV2|many
TGTGCCAGCAGTGAATACGGGAGTGGCACAGATACGCAGTATTTT
CASSEYGSGTDTQYF
>TRBJ2-7|NA|TRBV19|few
TGTGCCAGTAGTTTAGGTCGACCCAACGAGCAGTACTTC
CASSLGRPNEQYF
>TRBJ2-1|NA|TRBV6-1|many
TGTGCCACCACTACATCCTCCGGGAGCAACAATGAGCAGTTCTTC
CATTTSSGSNNEQFF
>TRBJ1-1|NA|TRBV5-1|NA
TGCGCCAGCAGCTTGATGCAGAACACTGAAGCTTTCTTT
CASSLMQNTEAFF
>TRBJ1-2|TRBD1|TRBV19|few
TGTGCCAGTAGTGCAAGGGACAGGCCTAACTATGGCTACACCTTC
CASSARDRPNYGYTF
>TRBJ2-3|TRBD1|TRBV4-1|NA
TGCGCCAGCAGCCAAGAGGCCACAGGGGGCATCGCAGATACGCAGTATTTT
CASSQEATGGIADTQYF
>TRBJ2-2|TRBD2|TRBV5-1|few
TGCGCCAGCAGCGAAGGGACTAGCGGGACTCCCACCGGGGAGCTGTTTTTT
CASSEGTSGTPTGELFF
>TRBJ1-5|NA|TRBV27|many
TGTGCCAGCAGTTTAGGCCAGGGTGGGGTTCAGCCCCAGCATTTT
CASSLGQGGVQPQHF
>TRBJ2-7|TRBD2|TRBV25-1|NA
TGTGCCAGCAGTGCGCCGGGACTAGCGTCTATCAAGCAGTACTTC
CASSAPGLASIKQYF
>TRBJ1-1|NA|TRBV3-1|many
TGTGCCAGCAGCCAAGCGGGGGTGCAGAACACTGAAGCTTTCTTT
CASSQAGVQNTEAFF
>TRBJ1-5|NA|TRBV19|NA
TGTGCCAGTAGCGCATGGAGATCTAGCAATCAGCCCCAGCATTTT
CASSAWRSSNQPQHF
>TRBJ2-7|NA|TRBV19|NA
TGTGCCAGTAGTACCATCGTCGGGGCGCACGAGCAGTACTTC
CASSTIVGAHEQYF
>TRBJ1-1|NA|TRBV6-1|many
TGTGCCAGCAGTGAGACAGATGGGATGAACACTGAAGCTTTCTTT
CASSETDGMNTEAFF
>TRBJ2-7|NA|TRBV12-3/TRBV12-4|few
TGTGCCAGCAGTTTGCGCGGGGGCACCTACGAGCAGTACTTC
CASSLRGGTYEQYF
>TRBJ1-5|NA|TRBV6-1|many
TGTGCCAGCAGAGCTCGGACAGTTGTGAACAATCAGCCCCAGCATTTT
CASRARTVVNNQPQHF
>TRBJ2-7|TRBD2|TRBV10-3|many
TGTGCCATCAGTGAGTACGGGACTAGCGGGGCCTACGAGCAGTACTTC
CAISEYGTSGAYEQYF
>TRBJ2-1|TRBD2|TRBV20-1|many
TGCAGTGCAGGGGACTATTTGGCTAATGAGCAGTTCTTC
CSAGDYLANEQFF
>TRBJ1-3|NA|TRBV27|few
TGTGCCAGCAGTTTACAAGGAGTCCTCGGAAACACCATATATTTT
CASSLQGVLGNTIYF
>TRBJ2-3|TRBD1|TRBV4-1|many
TGCGCCAGCAGCCTCGGGACAGGGGGTCGAGGAGATACGCAGTATTTT
CASSLGTGGRGDTQYF
>TRBJ2-1|NA|TRBV19|once
TGTGCCAGTAGTCGCTTATACAATGAGCAGTTCTTC
CASSRLYNEQFF
>TRBJ2-7|NA|TRBV29-1|NA
TGCAGCGTTGAGTATCTCAACGAGCAGTACTTC
CSVEYLNEQYF
>TRBJ2-1|TRBD2|TRBV7-9|many
TGTGCCAGCAGCGCAGGGACTAGCGGGAGCAATGAGCAGTTCTTC
CASSAGTSGSNEQFF
>TRBJ1-1|TRBD1|TRBV29-1|many
TGCAGCGTTGAACAGGGGGGCACTGAAGCTTTCTTT
CSVEQGGTEAFF
>TRBJ2-5|NA|TRBV28|many
TGTGCCAGCAGACCGCGTTTCCAAGAGACCCAGTACTTC
CASRPRFQETQYF
>TRBJ2-7|NA|TRBV28|many
TGTGCCAGCAGTTTATGGACAGTCTACGAGCAGTACTTC
CASSLWTVYEQYF
>TRBJ2-3|NA|TRBV7-9|many
TGTGCCAGCAGCCCCAGGGGGGCCCGGGTAACAGATACGCAGTATTTT
CASSPRGARVTDTQYF
>TRBJ2-7|TRBD2|TRBV10-3|many
TGTGCCATCAGTGATTATGGGACTAGCGGTTCCTACGAGCAGTACTTC
CAISDYGTSGSYEQYF
>TRBJ1-4|NA|TRBV27|many
TGTGCCAGCAGTTTATCCCCAGGGGATGATGAAAAACTGTTTTTT
CASSLSPGDDEKLFF
>TRBJ1-1|NA|TRBV24-1|many
TGTGCCACCAGTGATTTGCTAGGGTTGGACCAGGCCACTGAAGCTTTCTTT
CATSDLLGLDQATEAFF
>TRBJ2-5|TRBD2|TRBV5-1|NA
TGCGCCAGCAGCGCCGGGACTAGCGGGAGGGCCGTAGAGACCCAGTACTTC
CASSAGTSGRAVETQYF
>TRBJ1-1|TRBD1|TRBV6-5|many
TGTGCCAGCAGTTACTCTCCGGACAGGGGCACTGAAGCTTTCTTT
CASSYSPDRGTEAFF
>TRBJ2-2|NA|TRBV7-9|few
TGTGCCAGCAGCTTAGGGGTTACTATCGGGGAGCTGTTTTTT
CASSLGVTIGELFF
>TRBJ1-2|NA|TRBV6-1|few
TGTGCCAGCAGTGAAGTAGGGCGACACTCTTTATATGGCTACACCTTC
CASSEVGRHSLYGYTF
>TRBJ2-5|TRBD2|TRBV29-1|many
TGCAGCGTTGAGTTGGCTAGCGGGGGACAAGAGACCCAGTACTTC
CSVELASGGQETQYF
>TRBJ1-4|NA|TRBV18|few
TGTGCCAGCTCACCCGACGGGAGTCCGGGCAATGAAAAACTGTTTTTT
CASSPDGSPGNEKLFF